This T cell receptor (beta chain) was documented in a study of blood T cell repertoires in COVID-19. Across the study: Samples taken during acute and convalescent COVID-19 were collected in the United States, Italy and Spain. The cDNA or gDNA used as material had been derived from T cells, B-cell-depleted T cells, or PBMCs.

Germline trimming cut 0 bases from V and 6 bases from J; bases unmatched to any gene: 3. Germline V gene data show CDR1 as SGHRS and CDR2 as YFSETQ. The length of the CDR3 is 15 residues. Recruited during active infection, patients (from Seattle) were subsequently followed longitudinally. As processed by the authors: Estimated nucleated cell counts came from reference gene primer amplification. Produced via immunoSEQ multiplex PCR; TCRdb's table is partial and in-frame only. Clone size and V and J calls were adopted from that table, with D and trimming inferred from the DNA. This sample has around 180,000 clones, with 70% to 85% found just once.

The chain links TRBV5-1 to TRBJ2-1; TRBD2 matches at 10 bases. The sequenced sample was peripheral blood. This receptor was identified in a man older than 75 with COVID-19, enrolled during active disease. Here the CDR3 DNA reads TGCGCCAGCAGCTTGGGTAGCGGGGGGTTCAATGAGCAGTTCTTC. It yields the protein CASSLGSGGFNEQFF.